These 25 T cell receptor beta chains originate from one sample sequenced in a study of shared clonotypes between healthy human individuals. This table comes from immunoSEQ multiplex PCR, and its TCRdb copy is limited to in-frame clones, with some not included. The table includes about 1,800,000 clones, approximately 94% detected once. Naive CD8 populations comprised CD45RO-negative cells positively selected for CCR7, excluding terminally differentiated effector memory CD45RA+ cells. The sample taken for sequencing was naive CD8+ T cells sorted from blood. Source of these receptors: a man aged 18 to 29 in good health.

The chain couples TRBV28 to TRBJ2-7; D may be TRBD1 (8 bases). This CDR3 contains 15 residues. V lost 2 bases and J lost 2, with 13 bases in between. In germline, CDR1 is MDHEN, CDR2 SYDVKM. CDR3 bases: TGTGCCAGCAGTTTAACAGGGGGGGTTCCCTACGAGCAGTACTTC. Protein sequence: CASSLTGGVPYEQYF.

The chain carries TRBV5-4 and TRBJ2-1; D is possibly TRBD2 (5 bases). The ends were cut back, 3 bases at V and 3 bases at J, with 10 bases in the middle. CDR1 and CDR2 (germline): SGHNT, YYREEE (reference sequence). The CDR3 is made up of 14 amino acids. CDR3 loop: CASSSGDHYNEQFF. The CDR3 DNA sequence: TGTGCCAGCAGCTCCGGGGATCACTACAATGAGCAGTTCTTC.

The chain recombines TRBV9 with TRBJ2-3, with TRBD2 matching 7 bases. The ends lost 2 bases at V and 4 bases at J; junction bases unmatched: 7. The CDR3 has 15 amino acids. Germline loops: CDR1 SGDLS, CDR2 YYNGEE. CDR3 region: CASSVGGLGPDTQYF. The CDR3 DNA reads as TGTGCCAGCAGCGTTGGTGGACTAGGGCCAGATACGCAGTATTTT.

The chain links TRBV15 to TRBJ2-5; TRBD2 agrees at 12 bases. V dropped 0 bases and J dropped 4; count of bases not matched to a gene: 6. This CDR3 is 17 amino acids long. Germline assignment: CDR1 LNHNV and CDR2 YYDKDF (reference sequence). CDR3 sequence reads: CATSRDSVTSGRETQYF. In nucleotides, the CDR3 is TGTGCCACCAGCAGAGATTCAGTGACTAGCGGGAGAGAGACCCAGTACTTC. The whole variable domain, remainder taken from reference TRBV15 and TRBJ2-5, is DAMVIQNPRYQVTQFGKPVTLSCSQTLNHNVMYWYQQKSSQAPKLLFHYYDKDFNNEADTPDNFQSRRPNTSFCFLDIRSPGLGDTAMYLCATSRDSVTSGRETQYFGPGTRLLVL.

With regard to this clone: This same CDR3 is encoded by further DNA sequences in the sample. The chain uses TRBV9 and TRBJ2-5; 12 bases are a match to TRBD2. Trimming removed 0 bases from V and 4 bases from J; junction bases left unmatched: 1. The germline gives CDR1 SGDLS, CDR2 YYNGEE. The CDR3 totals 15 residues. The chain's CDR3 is CASSVGLAGAETQYF. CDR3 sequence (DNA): TGTGCCAGCAGCGTAGGACTAGCGGGGGCAGAGACCCAGTACTTC. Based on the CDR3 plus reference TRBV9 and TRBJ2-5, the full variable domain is DSGVTQTPKHLITATGQRVTLRCSPRSGDLSVYWYQQSLDQGLQFLIQYYNGEERAKGNILERFSAQQFPDLHSELNLSSLELGDSALYFCASSVGLAGAETQYFGPGTRLLVL.

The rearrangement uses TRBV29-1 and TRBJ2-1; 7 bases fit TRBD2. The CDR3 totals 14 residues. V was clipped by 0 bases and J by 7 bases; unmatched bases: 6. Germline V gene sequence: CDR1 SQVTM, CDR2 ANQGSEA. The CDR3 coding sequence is TGCAGCGTTGAAGATCGGGGGGTCCTGAATGAGCAGTTCTTC. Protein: CSVEDRGVLNEQFF.

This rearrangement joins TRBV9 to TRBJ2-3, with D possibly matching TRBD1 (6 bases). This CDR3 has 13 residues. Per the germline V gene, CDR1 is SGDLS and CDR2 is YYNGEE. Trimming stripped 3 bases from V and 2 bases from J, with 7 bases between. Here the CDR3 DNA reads TGTGCCAGCAGCGCGGGACACACAGATACGCAGTATTTT. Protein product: CASSAGHTDTQYF.

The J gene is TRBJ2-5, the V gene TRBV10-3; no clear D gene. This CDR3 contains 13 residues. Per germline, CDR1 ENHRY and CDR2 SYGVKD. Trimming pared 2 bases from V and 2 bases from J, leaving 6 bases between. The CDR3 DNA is TGTGCCATCAGTGAGACTGGGCAAGAGACCCAGTACTTC. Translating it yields CAISETGQETQYF.

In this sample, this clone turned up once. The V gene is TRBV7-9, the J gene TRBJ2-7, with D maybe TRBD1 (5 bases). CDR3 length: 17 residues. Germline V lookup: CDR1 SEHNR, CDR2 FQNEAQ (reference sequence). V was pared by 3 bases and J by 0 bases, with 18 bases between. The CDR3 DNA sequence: TGTGCCAGCAGCTTGTCTCCCTTGGGGCTAGACTCCTACGAGCAGTACTTC. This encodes CASSLSPLGLDSYEQYF.

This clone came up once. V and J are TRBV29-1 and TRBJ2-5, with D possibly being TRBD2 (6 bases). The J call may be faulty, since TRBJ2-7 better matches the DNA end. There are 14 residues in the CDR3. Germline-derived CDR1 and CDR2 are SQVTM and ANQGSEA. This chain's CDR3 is CSVEAGDDSYEQYF. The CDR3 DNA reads TGCAGCGTTGAAGCGGGGGACGATTCCTACGAGCAGTACTTC.

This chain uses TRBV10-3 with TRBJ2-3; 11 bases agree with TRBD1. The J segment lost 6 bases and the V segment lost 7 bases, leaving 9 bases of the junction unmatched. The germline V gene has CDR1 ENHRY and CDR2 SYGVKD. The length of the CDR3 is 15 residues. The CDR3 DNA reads TGTGCCATCACCCCGGACAGGGGGCCGTCGGATACGCAGTATTTT. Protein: CAITPDRGPSDTQYF.

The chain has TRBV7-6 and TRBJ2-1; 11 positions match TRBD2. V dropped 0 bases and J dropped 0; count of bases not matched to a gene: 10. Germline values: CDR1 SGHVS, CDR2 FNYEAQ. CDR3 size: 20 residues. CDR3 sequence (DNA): TGTGCCAGCAGCTTAGCGGCCCCTCTAGCGGGAGGTTCCTCCTACAATGAGCAGTTCTTC. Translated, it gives CASSLAAPLAGGSSYNEQFF.

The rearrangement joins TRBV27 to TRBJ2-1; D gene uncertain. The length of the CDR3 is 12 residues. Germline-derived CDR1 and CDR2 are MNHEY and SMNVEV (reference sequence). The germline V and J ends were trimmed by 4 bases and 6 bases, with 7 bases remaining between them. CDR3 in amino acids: CASSSPSNEQFF. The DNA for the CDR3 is TGTGCCAGCAGTTCCCCGTCCAATGAGCAGTTCTTC.

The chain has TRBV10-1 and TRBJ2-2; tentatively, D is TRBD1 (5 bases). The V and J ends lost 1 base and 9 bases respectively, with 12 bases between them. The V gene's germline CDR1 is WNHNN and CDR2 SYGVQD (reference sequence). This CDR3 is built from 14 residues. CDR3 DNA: TGCGCCAGCAGTGAGTTTACAGGACAAAGGGAGCTGTTTTTT. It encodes CASSEFTGQRELFF.

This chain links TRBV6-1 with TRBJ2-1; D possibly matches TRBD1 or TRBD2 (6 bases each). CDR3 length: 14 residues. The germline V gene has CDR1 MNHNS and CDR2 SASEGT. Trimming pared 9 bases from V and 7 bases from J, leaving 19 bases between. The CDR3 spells CARVSRGRPNEQFF. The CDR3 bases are TGTGCCAGGGTTTCACGGGGGCGACCGAATGAGCAGTTCTTC.

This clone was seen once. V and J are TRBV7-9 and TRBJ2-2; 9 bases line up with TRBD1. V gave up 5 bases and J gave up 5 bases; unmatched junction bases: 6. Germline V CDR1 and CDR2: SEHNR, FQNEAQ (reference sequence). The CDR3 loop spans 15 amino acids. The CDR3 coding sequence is TGTGCCAGCAGCACCTCGGGACAGGGTACCGGGGAGCTGTTTTTT. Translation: CASSTSGQGTGELFF.

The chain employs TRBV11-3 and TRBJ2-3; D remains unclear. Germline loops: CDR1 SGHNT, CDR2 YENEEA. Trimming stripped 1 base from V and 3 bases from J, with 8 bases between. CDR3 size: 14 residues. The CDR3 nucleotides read TGTGCCAGCAGCTTAGGGGGATTTACAGATACGCAGTATTTT. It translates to CASSLGGFTDTQYF. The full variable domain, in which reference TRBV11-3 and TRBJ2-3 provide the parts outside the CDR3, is EAGVVQSPRYKIIEKKQPVAFWCNPISGHNTLYWYLQNLGQGPELLIRYENEEAVDDSQLPKDRFSAERLKGVDSTLKIQPAELGDSAVYLCASSLGGFTDTQYFGPGTRLTVL.

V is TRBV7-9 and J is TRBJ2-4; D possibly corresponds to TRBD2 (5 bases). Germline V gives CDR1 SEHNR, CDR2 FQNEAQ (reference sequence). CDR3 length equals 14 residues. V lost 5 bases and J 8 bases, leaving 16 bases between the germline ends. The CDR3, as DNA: TGTGCCAGCAGCATAGTTAGGGAGTGGGACATTCAGTACTTC. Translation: CASSIVREWDIQYF.

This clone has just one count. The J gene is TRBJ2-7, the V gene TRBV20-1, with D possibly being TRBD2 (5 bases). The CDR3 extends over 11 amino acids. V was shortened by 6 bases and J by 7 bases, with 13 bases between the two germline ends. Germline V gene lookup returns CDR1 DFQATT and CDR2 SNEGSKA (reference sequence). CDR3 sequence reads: CSALTMGEQYF. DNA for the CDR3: TGCAGTGCCCTGACTATGGGGGAGCAGTACTTC.

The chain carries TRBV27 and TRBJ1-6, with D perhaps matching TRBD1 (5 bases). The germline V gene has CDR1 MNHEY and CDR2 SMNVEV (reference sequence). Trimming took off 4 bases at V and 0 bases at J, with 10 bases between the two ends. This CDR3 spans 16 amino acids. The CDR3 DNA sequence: TGTGCCAGCAGTTCCAGGGCGCCCTCCTATAATTCACCCCTCCACTTT. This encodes CASSSRAPSYNSPLHF.

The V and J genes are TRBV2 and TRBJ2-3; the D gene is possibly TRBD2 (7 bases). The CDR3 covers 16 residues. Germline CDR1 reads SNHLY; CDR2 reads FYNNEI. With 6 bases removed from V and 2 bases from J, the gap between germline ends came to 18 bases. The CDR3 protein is CASSPGGPLLTDTQYF. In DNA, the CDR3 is TGTGCCAGCAGCCCCGGGGGGCCGCTTCTCACAGATACGCAGTATTTT.

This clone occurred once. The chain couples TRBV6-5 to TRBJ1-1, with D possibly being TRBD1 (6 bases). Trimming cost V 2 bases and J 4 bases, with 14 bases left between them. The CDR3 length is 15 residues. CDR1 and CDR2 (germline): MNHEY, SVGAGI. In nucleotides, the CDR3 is TGTGCCAGCAGTTACAGTCAAGGGGGGTCCACTGAAGCTTTCTTT. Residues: CASSYSQGGSTEAFF.

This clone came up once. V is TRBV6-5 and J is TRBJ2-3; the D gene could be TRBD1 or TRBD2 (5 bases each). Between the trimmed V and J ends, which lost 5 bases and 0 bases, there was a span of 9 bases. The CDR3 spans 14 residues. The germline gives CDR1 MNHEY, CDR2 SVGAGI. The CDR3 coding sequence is TGTGCCAGCAGTGACAGCGGAAGCACAGATACGCAGTATTTT. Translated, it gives CASSDSGSTDTQYF.

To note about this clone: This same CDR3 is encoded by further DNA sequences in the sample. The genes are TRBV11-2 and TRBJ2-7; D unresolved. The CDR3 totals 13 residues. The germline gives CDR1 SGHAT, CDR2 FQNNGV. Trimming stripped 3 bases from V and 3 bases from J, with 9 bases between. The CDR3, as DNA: TGTGCCAGCAGCTTTGGCAGATTCTACGAGCAGTACTTC. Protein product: CASSFGRFYEQYF.

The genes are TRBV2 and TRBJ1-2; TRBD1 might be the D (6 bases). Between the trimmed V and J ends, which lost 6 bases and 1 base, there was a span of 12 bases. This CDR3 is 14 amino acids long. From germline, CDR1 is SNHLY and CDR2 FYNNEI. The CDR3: CASSEGGYNYGYTF. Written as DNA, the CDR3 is TGTGCCAGCAGCGAGGGGGGGTATAACTATGGCTACACCTTC. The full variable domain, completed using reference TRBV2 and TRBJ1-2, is EPEVTQTPSHQVTQMGQEVILRCVPISNHLYFYWYRQILGQKVEFLVSFYNNEISEKSEIFDDQFSVERPDGSNFTLKIRSTKLEDSAMYFCASSEGGYNYGYTFGSGTRLTVV.